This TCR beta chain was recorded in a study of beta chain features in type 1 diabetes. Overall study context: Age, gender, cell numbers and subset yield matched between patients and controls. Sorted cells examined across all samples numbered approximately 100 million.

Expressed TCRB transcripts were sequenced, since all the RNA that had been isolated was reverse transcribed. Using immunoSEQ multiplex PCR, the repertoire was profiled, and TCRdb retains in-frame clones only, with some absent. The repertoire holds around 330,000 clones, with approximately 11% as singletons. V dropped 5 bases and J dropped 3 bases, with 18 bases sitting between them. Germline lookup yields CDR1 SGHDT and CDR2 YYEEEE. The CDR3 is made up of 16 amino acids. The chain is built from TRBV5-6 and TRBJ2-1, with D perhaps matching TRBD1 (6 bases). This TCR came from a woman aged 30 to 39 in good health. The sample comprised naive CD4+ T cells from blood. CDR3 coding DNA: TGTGCCAGCAGGATGGGACAAACCTACAACTACAATGAGCAGTTCTTC. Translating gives CASRMGQTYNYNEQFF. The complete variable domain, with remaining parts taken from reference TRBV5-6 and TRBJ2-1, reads DAGVTQSPTHLIKTRGQQVTLRCSPKSGHDTVSWYQQALGQGPQFIFQYYEEEERQRGNFPDRFSGHQFPNYSSELNVNALLLGDSALYLCASRMGQTYNYNEQFFGPGTRLTVL.